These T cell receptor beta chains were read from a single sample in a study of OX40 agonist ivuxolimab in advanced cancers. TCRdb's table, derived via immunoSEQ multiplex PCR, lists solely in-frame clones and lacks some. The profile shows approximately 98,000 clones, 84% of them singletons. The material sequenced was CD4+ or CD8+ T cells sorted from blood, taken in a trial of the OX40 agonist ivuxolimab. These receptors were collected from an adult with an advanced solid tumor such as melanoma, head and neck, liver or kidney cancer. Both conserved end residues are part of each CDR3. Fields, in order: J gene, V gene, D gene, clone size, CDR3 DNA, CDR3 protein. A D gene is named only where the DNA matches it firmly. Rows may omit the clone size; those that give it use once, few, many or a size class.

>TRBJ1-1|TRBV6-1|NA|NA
TGTGCCAGCTTAAAGACAGGTACCTCTGAAGCTTTCTTT
CASLKTGTSEAFF
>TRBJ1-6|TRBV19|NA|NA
TGTGCCAGTAGTATAGAAAGACCCTCGAGCTCCTATAATTCACCCCTCCACTTT
CASSIERPSSSYNSPLHF
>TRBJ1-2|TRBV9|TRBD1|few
TGTGCCAGCAGTGGGACAGGGGGTGGCTACACCTTC
CASSGTGGGYTF
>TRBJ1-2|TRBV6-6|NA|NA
TGTGCCAGCAGTTACGATTTGGGGCGAGGCTACACCTTC
CASSYDLGRGYTF
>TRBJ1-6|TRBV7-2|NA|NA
TGTGCCAGCAGCTTATTAACTAATTCACCCCTCCACTTT
CASSLLTNSPLHF
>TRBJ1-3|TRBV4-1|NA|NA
TGCGCCAGCAGCCAAGATGGTCGGACGTTTGGAAACACCATATATTTT
CASSQDGRTFGNTIYF
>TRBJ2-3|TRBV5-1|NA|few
TGCGCCAGCAGCTTGGAAAAAGCGGGGACATTGGGGGGCGCCGATACGCAGTATTTT
CASSLEKAGTLGGADTQYF
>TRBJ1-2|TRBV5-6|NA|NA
TGTGCCAGCAGTCCCTCTGAGGGGAAACATGGCTACACCTTC
CASSPSEGKHGYTF
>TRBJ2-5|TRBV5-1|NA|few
TGCGCCAGCAGCACCTCGGACAGCTTAGGAGAGACCCAGTACTTC
CASSTSDSLGETQYF
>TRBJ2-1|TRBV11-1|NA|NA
TGTGCCAGCAGCCCGGAGACTAGTACGGAGTTCTTC
CASSPETSTEFF
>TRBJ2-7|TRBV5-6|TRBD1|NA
TGTGCCAGCAGCTTGACGGGACAGCCCTCCTACGAGCAGTACTTC
CASSLTGQPSYEQYF
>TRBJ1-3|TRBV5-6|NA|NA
TGTGCCAGCTCGGAGCACCTGCCCTCTGGAAACACCATATATTTT
CASSEHLPSGNTIYF
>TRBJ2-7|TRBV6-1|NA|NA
TGTGCCAGCATTCCGGGACTTAGTTCCTACGAGCAGTACTTC
CASIPGLSSYEQYF
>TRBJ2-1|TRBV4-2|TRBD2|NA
TGTGCCAGCAGCCAAACCGGAGGCGGGGGGGCAAAAGAGCAGTTCTTC
CASSQTGGGGAKEQFF
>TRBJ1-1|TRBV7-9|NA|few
TGTGCCAGCAGCTCCCCCCAGAACACTGAAGCTTTCTTT
CASSSPQNTEAFF
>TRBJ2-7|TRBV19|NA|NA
TGTGCCAGTAGTAACCGGAGGGGGCCTTACGAGCAGTACTTC
CASSNRRGPYEQYF
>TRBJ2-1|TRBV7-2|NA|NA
TGTGCCAGCAGCTTAATAGCGGATTCCTACAATGAGCAGTTCTTC
CASSLIADSYNEQFF
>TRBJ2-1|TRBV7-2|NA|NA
TGTGCCAGCAGCTTAGAAGGGCTGGGGAGTGAGCAGTTCTTC
CASSLEGLGSEQFF
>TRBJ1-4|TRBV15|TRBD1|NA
TGTGCCACCAGCAGCACGACAGGGTATGAAAAACTGTTTTTT
CATSSTTGYEKLFF
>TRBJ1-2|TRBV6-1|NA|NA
TGTGCCAGCAGTGAAACCCCCATGTCTAGTTATGGCTACACCTTC
CASSETPMSSYGYTF
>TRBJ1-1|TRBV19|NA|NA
TGTGCCACCCATGGACACCTGAACACTGAAGCTTTCTTT
CATHGHLNTEAFF
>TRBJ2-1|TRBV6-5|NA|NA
TGTGCCAGCAGTTACCGAGGGACTGGGGGTTTCGATGAGCAGTTCTTC
CASSYRGTGGFDEQFF
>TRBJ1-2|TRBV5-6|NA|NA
TGTGCCAGCAGCTTGCGTCCAGGAAACTATGGCTACACCTTC
CASSLRPGNYGYTF
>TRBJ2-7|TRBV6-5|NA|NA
TGTGCCAGCAGTTACTCGGCCGGACCCTACGAGCAGTACTTC
CASSYSAGPYEQYF
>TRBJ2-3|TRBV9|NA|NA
TGTGCCAGCAGCGTAGACTCTACAGATACGCAGTATTTT
CASSVDSTDTQYF
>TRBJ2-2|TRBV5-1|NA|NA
TGCGCCAGCAGCTTGGATTTTGCGGGTCCTAACACCGGGGAGCTGTTTTTT
CASSLDFAGPNTGELFF
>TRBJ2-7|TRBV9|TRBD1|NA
TGTGCCAGCAGCGGAGGGACAGGCGGCGCCTACGAGCAGTACTTC
CASSGGTGGAYEQYF
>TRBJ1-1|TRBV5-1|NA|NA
TGCGCCAGCAGCTTGGTTGACTGGGATTTGAACACTGAAGCTTTCTTT
CASSLVDWDLNTEAFF
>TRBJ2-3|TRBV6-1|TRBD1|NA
TGTGCCAGCAGTGTGACAGGGGGCACAGATACGCAGTATTTT
CASSVTGGTDTQYF
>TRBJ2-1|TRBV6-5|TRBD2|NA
TGTGCCAGCAGCCTTAGCGGGGTTTACAATGAGCAGTTCTTC
CASSLSGVYNEQFF
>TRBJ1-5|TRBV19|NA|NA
TGTGCCACACGTCGAGCGGGGAGCAATCAGCCCCAGCATTTT
CATRRAGSNQPQHF